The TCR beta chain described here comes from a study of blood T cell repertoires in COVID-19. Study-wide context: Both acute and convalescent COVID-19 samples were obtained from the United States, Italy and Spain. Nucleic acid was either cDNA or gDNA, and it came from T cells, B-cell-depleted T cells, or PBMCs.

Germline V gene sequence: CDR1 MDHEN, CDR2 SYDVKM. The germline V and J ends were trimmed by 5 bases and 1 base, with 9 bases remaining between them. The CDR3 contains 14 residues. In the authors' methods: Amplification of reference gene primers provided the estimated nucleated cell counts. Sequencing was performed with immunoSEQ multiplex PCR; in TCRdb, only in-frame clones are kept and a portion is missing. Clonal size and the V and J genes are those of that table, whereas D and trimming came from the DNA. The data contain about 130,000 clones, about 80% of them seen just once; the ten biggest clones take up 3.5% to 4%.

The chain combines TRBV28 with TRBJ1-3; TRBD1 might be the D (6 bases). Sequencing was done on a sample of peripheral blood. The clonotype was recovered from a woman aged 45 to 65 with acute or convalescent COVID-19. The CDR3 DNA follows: TGTGCCAGCAGTCAGGGGCCGTCTGGAAACACCATATATTTT. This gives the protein CASSQGPSGNTIYF.